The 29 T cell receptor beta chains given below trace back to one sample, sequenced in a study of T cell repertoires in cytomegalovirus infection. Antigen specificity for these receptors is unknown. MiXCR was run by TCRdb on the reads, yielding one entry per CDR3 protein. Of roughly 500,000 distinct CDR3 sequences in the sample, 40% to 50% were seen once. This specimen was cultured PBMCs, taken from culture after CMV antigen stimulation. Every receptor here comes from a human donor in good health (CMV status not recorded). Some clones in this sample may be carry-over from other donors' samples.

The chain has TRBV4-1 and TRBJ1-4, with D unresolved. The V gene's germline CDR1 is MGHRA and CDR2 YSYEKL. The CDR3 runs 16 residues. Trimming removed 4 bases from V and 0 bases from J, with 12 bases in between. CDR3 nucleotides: TGCGCCAGCAGCCGACGGGAGCAAACAACTAATGAAAAACTGTTTTTT. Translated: CASSRREQTTNEKLFF.

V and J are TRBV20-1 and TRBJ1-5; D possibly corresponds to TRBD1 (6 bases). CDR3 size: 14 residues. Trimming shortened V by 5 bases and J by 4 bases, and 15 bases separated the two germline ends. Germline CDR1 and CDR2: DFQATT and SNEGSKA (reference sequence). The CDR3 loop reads CSAQLQGTNQPQHF. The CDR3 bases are TGCAGTGCTCAACTACAGGGAACAAATCAGCCCCAGCATTTT.

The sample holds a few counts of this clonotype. CDR3 region: CASSVLNEQFF. The CDR3 DNA follows: TGTGCCAGCAGTGTTTTAAATGAGCAGTTCTTC. J is TRBJ2-1 and V is TRBV6-1; no clear D gene. The V gene's germline CDR1 is MNHNS and CDR2 SASEGT. The CDR3 length is 11 residues. The V end lost 4 bases, the J end lost 7 bases, and 5 bases lay between the germline ends.

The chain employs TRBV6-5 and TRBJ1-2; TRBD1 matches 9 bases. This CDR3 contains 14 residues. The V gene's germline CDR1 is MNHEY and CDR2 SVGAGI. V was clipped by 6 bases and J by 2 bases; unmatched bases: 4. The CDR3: CASRTGTGNYGYTF. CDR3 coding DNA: TGTGCCAGCAGAACCGGGACAGGGAACTATGGCTACACCTTC.

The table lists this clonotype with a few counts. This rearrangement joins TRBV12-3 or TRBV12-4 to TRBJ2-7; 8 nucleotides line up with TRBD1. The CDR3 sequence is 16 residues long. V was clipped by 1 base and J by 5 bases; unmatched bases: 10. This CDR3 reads CASSLETTGGTDEQYF. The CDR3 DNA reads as TGTGCCAGCAGTTTAGAGACTACAGGGGGGACGGACGAGCAGTACTTC.

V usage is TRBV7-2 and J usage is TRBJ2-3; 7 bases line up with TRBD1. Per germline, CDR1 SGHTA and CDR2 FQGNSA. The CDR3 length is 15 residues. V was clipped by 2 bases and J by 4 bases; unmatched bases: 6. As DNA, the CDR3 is TGTGCCAGCAGCTTACGGGGACAGAGACCAGATACGCAGTATTTT. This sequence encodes CASSLRGQRPDTQYF.

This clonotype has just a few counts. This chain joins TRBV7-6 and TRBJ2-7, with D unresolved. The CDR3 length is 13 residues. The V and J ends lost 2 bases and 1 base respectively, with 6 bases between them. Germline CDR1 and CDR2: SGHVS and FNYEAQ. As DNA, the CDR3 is TGTGCCAGCAGCTTATCAGCGTCCTACGAGCAGTACTTC. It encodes CASSLSASYEQYF.

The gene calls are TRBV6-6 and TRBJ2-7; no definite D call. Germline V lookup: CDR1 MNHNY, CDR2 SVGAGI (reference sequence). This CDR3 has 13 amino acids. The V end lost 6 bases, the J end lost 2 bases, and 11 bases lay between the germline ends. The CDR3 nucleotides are TGTGCCAGCAGCTCATTAGGTCCCTACGAGCAGTACTTC. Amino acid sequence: CASSSLGPYEQYF.

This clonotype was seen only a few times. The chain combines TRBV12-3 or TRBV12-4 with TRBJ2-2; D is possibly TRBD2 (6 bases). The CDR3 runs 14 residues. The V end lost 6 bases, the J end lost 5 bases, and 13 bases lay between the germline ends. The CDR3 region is CASRDLGGTGELFF. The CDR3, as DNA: TGTGCCAGCAGGGACCTGGGGGGAACCGGGGAGCTGTTTTTT.

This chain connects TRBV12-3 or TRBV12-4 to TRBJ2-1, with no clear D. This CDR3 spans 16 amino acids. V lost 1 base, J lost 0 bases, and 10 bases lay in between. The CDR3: CASSLGTESSYNEQFF. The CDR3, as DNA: TGTGCCAGCAGTTTAGGGACCGAGAGCTCCTACAATGAGCAGTTCTTC.

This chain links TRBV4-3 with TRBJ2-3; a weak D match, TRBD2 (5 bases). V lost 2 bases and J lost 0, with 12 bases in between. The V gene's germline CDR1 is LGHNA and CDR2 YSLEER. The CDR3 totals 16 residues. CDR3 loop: CASSQRGPPSTDTQYF. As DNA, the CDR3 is TGCGCCAGCAGCCAAAGAGGGCCTCCTAGCACAGATACGCAGTATTTT.

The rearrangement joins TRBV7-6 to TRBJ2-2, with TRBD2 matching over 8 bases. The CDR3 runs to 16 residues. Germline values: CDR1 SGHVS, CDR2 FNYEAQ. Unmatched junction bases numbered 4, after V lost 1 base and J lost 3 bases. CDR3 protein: CASSLEGLVDTGELFF. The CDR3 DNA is TGTGCCAGCAGCTTAGAGGGACTAGTTGACACCGGGGAGCTGTTTTTT.

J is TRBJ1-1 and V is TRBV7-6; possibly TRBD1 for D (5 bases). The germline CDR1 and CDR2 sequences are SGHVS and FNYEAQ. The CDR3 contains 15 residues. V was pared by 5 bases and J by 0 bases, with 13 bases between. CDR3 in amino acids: CASSHSQGMNTEAFF. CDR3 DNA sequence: TGTGCCAGCAGCCATTCTCAGGGCATGAACACTGAAGCTTTCTTT.

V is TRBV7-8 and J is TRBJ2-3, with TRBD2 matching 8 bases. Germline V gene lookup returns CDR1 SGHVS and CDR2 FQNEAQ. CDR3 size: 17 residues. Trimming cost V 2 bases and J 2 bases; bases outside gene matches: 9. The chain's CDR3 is CASSLIPSGGPTDTQYF. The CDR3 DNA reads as TGTGCCAGCAGCTTAATACCCAGCGGGGGCCCCACAGATACGCAGTATTTT.

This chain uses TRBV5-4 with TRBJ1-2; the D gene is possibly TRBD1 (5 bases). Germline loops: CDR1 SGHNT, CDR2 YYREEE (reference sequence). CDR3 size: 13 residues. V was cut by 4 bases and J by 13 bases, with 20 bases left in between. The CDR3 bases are TGTGCCAGCAGCCGGCGGGACGGGCCTAGGAGCACCTTC. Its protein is CASSRRDGPRSTF.

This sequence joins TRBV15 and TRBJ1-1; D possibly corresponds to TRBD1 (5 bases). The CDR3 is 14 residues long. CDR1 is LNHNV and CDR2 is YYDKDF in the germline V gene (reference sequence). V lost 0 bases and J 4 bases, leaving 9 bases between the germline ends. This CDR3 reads CATSRDPGPTEAFF. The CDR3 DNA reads TGTGCCACCAGCAGAGATCCGGGGCCCACTGAAGCTTTCTTT.

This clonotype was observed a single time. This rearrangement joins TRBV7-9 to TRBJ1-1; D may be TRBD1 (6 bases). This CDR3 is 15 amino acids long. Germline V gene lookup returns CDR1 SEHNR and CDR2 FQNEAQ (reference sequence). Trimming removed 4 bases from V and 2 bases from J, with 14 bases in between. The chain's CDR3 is CASSSPAGGNTEAFF. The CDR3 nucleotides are TGTGCCAGCAGCTCCCCGGCGGGGGGCAACACTGAAGCTTTCTTT.

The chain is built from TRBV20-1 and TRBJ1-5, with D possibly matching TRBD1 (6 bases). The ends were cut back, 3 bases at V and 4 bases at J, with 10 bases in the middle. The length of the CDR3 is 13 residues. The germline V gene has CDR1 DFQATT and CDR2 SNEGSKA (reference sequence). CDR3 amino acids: CSASRDTNQPQHF. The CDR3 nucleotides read TGCAGTGCTAGTCGGGACACAAATCAGCCCCAGCATTTT.

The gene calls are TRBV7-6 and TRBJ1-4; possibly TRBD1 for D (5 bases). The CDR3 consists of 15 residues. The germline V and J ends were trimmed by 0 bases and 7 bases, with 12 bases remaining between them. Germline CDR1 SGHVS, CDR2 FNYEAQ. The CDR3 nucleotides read TGTGCCAGCAGCTTAGCCGGGGCTAGGGGTGAAAAACTGTTTTTT. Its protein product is CASSLAGARGEKLFF.

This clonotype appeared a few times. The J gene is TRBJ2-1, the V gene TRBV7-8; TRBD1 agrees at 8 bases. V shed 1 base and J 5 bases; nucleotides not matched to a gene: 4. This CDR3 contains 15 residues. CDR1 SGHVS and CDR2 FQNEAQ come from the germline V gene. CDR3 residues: CASSLGGQGNNEQFF. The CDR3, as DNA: TGTGCCAGCAGCTTAGGTGGACAGGGCAACAATGAGCAGTTCTTC.

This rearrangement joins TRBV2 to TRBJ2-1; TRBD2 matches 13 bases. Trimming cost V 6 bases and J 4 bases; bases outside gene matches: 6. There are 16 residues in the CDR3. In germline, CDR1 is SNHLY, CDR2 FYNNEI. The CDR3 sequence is CASSPGLAGVYNEQFF. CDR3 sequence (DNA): TGTGCCAGCAGCCCCGGACTAGCGGGAGTTTACAATGAGCAGTTCTTC.

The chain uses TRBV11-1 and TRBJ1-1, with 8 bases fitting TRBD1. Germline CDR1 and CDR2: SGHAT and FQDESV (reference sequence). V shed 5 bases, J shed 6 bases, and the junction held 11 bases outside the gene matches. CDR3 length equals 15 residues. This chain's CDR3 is CASSPVAGGFSEAFF. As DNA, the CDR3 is TGTGCCAGCAGCCCAGTGGCAGGGGGCTTTTCTGAAGCTTTCTTT.

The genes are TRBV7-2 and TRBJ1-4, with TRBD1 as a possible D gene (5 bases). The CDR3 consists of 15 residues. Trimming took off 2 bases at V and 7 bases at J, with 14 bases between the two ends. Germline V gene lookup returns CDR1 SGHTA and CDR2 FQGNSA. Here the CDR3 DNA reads TGTGCCAGCAGCTTACGGGGGGTCTGGGGTGAAAAACTGTTTTTT. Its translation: CASSLRGVWGEKLFF. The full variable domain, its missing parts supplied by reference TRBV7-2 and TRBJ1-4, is GAGVSQSPSNKVTEKGKDVELRCDPISGHTALYWYRQSLGQGLEFLIYFQGNSAPDKSGLPSDRFSAERTGGSVSTLTIQRTQQEDSAVYLCASSLRGVWGEKLFFGSGTQLSVL.

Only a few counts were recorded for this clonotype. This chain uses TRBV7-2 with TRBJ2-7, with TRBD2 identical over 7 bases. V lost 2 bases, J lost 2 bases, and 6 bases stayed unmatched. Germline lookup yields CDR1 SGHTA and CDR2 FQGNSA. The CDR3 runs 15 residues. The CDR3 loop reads CASSLWAGEAYEQYF. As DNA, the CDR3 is TGTGCCAGCAGCTTATGGGCGGGAGAGGCCTACGAGCAGTACTTC.

CDR3 loop: CASSPGRTYEQYF. The CDR3 coding sequence is TGTGCCAGCAGCCCGGGGCGAACGTACGAGCAGTACTTC. The chain recombines TRBV7-7 with TRBJ2-7; D is possibly TRBD1 or TRBD2 (5 bases each). The V end lost 5 bases, the J end lost 4 bases, and 12 bases lay between the germline ends. The CDR3 length is 13 residues. CDR1 is SSHAT and CDR2 is FNYEAQ in the germline V gene (reference sequence).

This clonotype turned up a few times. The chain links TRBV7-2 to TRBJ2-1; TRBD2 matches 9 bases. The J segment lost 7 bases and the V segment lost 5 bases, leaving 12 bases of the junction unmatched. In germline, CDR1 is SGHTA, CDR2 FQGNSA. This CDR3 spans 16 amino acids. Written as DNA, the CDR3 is TGTGCCAGCAGCCCTCGATTGTCGGCGGGGGGGAATGAGCAGTTCTTC. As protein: CASSPRLSAGGNEQFF.

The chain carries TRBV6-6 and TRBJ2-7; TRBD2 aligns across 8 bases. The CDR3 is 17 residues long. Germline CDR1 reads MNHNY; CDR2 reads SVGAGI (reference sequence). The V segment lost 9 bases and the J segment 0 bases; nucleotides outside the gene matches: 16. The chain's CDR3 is CASDRGRTPTHSYEQYF. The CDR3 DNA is TGTGCCAGTGATCGCGGGAGGACACCTACGCACTCCTACGAGCAGTACTTC.

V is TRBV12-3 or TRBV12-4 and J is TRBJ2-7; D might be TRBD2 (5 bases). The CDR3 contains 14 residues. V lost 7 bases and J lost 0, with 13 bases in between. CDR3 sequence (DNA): TGTGCCAGCACTATCACCCGGGACTCCTACGAGCAGTACTTC. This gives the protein CASTITRDSYEQYF.

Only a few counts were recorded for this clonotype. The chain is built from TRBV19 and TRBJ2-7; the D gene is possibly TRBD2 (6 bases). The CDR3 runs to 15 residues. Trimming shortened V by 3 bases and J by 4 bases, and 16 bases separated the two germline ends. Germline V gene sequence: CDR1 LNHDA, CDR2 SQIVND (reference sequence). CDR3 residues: CASSMAEGPFYEQYF. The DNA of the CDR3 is TGTGCCAGTAGTATGGCGGAGGGTCCTTTTTACGAGCAGTACTTC.